Shown below are 27 T cell receptor beta chains from a single sample sequenced in a study of shared clonotypes between healthy human individuals. Naive CD8 cells lacked CD45RO, underwent positive selection for CCR7 and left out terminally differentiated effector memory CD45RA+ cells. Only in-frame clones appear in the TCRdb table, and some are missing; sequencing was by immunoSEQ multiplex PCR. This sample has hundreds of thousands of clones, with approximately 95% found just once. The sequencing sample was made of naive CD8+ T cells sorted from blood. The source of these receptors is a woman younger than 45 in good health.

The rearrangement joins TRBV11-2 to TRBJ2-7, with D possibly TRBD2 on 5 matching bases. CDR3 size: 14 residues. Deletions cut 2 bases from V and 2 bases from J, with 10 bases between. Germline V gives CDR1 SGHAT, CDR2 FQNNGV. Here the CDR3 reads CASSLIKAAYEQYF. As DNA, the CDR3 is TGTGCCAGCAGCTTAATAAAAGCGGCCTACGAGCAGTACTTC. Variable domain in full (rest from reference TRBV11-2 and TRBJ2-7): EAGVAQSPRYKIIEKRQSVAFWCNPISGHATLYWYQQILGQGPKLLIQFQNNGVVDDSQLPKDRFSAERLKGVDSTLKIQPAKLEDSAVYLCASSLIKAAYEQYFGPGTRLTVT.

The chain is built from TRBV9 and TRBJ2-1; possibly TRBD1 or TRBD2 for D (7 bases each). The length of the CDR3 is 14 residues. The germline V gene has CDR1 SGDLS and CDR2 YYNGEE. V was trimmed by 4 bases and J by 8 bases, leaving 16 bases between them. The DNA for the CDR3 is TGTGCCAGCAGCCTAGGGGGCGGGAGCGATGAGCAGTTCTTC. It is translated as CASSLGGGSDEQFF.

The CDR3 reads CASSTGTTRTAYEQYF. DNA of the CDR3: TGTGCCAGCAGTACAGGGACTACCCGAACCGCCTACGAGCAGTACTTC. The rearrangement links TRBV6-6 to TRBJ2-7, with D maybe TRBD2 (7 bases). V was clipped by 5 bases and J by 2 bases, with 19 bases between them. The V gene's germline CDR1 is MNHNY and CDR2 SVGAGI (reference sequence). CDR3 size: 16 residues.

The CDR3 here is CASSLLVPHNEQFF. DNA of the CDR3: TGTGCCAGCAGTTTATTGGTACCCCACAATGAGCAGTTCTTC. This sequence joins TRBV27 and TRBJ2-1; D unresolved. The length of the CDR3 is 14 residues. The germline V gene has CDR1 MNHEY and CDR2 SMNVEV (reference sequence). The V gene lost 1 base and the J gene lost 5 bases, with 9 bases spanning the gap.

This clone was recorded once. The chain carries TRBV5-1 and TRBJ2-1; 15 positions match TRBD2. The CDR3 loop spans 17 amino acids. Germline V lookup: CDR1 SGHRS, CDR2 YFSETQ. The ends lost 2 bases at V and 9 bases at J; junction bases unmatched: 9. The CDR3 is CASSFSGTSGRLGEQFF. CDR3 nucleotide sequence: TGCGCCAGCAGCTTTTCCGGGACTAGCGGGAGGTTAGGTGAGCAGTTCTTC.

V gene TRBV4-1 combines with J gene TRBJ2-7, with D unclear. Between the trimmed V and J ends, which lost 2 bases and 4 bases, there was a span of 12 bases. The germline V gene has CDR1 MGHRA and CDR2 YSYEKL. The CDR3 totals 14 residues. CDR3 loop: CASSQLLGPYEQYF. The CDR3 bases are TGCGCCAGCAGCCAACTCCTAGGGCCTTACGAGCAGTACTTC.

V gene TRBV4-1 combines with J gene TRBJ1-2; 8 nucleotides align to TRBD1. Looked up from germline, CDR1 is MGHRA and CDR2 is YSYEKL. V lost 1 base to trimming and J lost 3 bases; unmatched junction nucleotides: 7. This CDR3 is 16 amino acids long. The CDR3 spells CASSQGHMDRDYGYTF. In nucleotides, the CDR3 is TGCGCCAGCAGCCAAGGGCACATGGACAGGGACTATGGCTACACCTTC.

V usage is TRBV4-2 and J usage is TRBJ1-1; a weak D match, TRBD1 (5 bases). Trimming took 6 bases from V and 1 from J, leaving 9 bases between them. Germline-derived CDR1 and CDR2 are LGHNA and YNFKEQ. This CDR3 is 13 amino acids long. The CDR3 region has the DNA TGTGCCAGCAGACTGACAGAGAACACTGAAGCTTTCTTT. This sequence encodes CASRLTENTEAFF.

The V call is TRBV2, the J call TRBJ2-1; 7 bases align to TRBD2. This CDR3 has 11 residues. Germline trimming cut 6 bases from V and 8 bases from J; bases unmatched to any gene: 1. The germline V gene has CDR1 SNHLY and CDR2 FYNNEI. This CDR3 reads CASRGLYEQFF. The CDR3 DNA sequence: TGTGCCAGCAGGGGACTATATGAGCAGTTCTTC.

This sequence joins TRBV29-1 and TRBJ2-7; D is possibly TRBD1 (5 bases). Germline V lookup: CDR1 SQVTM, CDR2 ANQGSEA. V shed 4 bases and J shed 6 bases, with 13 bases lying between them. The CDR3 consists of 12 residues. The CDR3 region is CSVGWGVGEQYF. The CDR3 nucleotides read TGCAGCGTTGGATGGGGCGTAGGCGAGCAGTACTTC.

This sequence joins TRBV19 and TRBJ1-1, with D unresolved. CDR3 length: 15 residues. Per the germline V gene, CDR1 is LNHDA and CDR2 is SQIVND (reference sequence). V was trimmed by 3 bases and J by 0 bases, leaving 11 bases between them. The CDR3 bases are TGTGCCAGTAGTATCGTTCCGGGGTTGAACACTGAAGCTTTCTTT. This codes for CASSIVPGLNTEAFF.

This chain's CDR3 is CASSLVEGGTEAFF. CDR3 nucleotides: TGTGCCAGCAGCTTAGTTGAGGGGGGCACTGAAGCTTTCTTT. The chain has TRBV7-9 and TRBJ1-1, with D possibly being TRBD1 (6 bases). The length of the CDR3 is 14 residues. V was pared by 1 base and J by 4 bases, with 10 bases between. CDR1 is SEHNR, CDR2 FQNEAQ, per germline (reference sequence).

V and J are TRBV27 and TRBJ2-3; 12 nucleotides agree with TRBD2. CDR1 and CDR2 (germline): MNHEY, SMNVEV (reference sequence). Trimming took 8 bases from V and 4 from J; bases not matched to a gene: 7. The CDR3 contains 15 residues. As DNA, the CDR3 is TGTGCCAGCCGAGTACTAGCGGGAGGCCCAGATACGCAGTATTTT. Its translation is CASRVLAGGPDTQYF.

The gene calls are TRBV15 and TRBJ2-1, with 9 bases fitting TRBD2. The CDR3 extends over 15 amino acids. The V gene end was trimmed by 0 bases and the J gene end by 3 bases; junction bases not matched to a gene: 0. Germline CDR1 is LNHNV and CDR2 is YYDKDF (reference sequence). This CDR3 is CATSRELAGYNEQFF. CDR3 DNA sequence: TGTGCCACCAGCAGAGAACTAGCGGGCTACAATGAGCAGTTCTTC.

This clone was recorded once. The chain has TRBV14 and TRBJ1-6; D is uncertain. With 5 bases removed from V and 7 bases from J, the gap between germline ends came to 15 bases. The CDR3 has 15 residues. Germline V CDR1 and CDR2: SGHDN, FVKESK. The DNA for the CDR3 is TGTGCCAGCAGCGGGTCACTGGCAAGGAATTCACCCCTCCACTTT. It yields the protein CASSGSLARNSPLHF.

The chain employs TRBV27 and TRBJ2-2; D unclear. From germline, CDR1 is MNHEY and CDR2 SMNVEV (reference sequence). The ends were cut back, 3 bases at V and 6 bases at J, with 8 bases in the middle. This CDR3 has 13 amino acids. Written as DNA, the CDR3 is TGTGCCAGCAGTTTCTCTGGGCCCGGGGAGCTGTTTTTT. This encodes CASSFSGPGELFF.

This clone was detected once. V is TRBV27 and J is TRBJ2-7; D is perhaps TRBD2 (7 bases). The V gene's germline CDR1 is MNHEY and CDR2 SMNVEV (reference sequence). V was shortened by 3 bases and J by 6 bases, with 21 bases between the two germline ends. This CDR3 region has 16 residues. The CDR3 bases are TGTGCCAGCAGTTTTCTGGGCCCCCAGGGAGGGGGCGAGCAGTACTTC. Its protein is CASSFLGPQGGGEQYF.

This chain uses TRBV11-2 with TRBJ2-3; D is possibly TRBD1 (6 bases). V gave up 5 bases and J gave up 2 bases, with 14 bases separating them. Germline assignment: CDR1 SGHAT and CDR2 FQNNGV. The CDR3 sequence is 15 residues long. The CDR3, as DNA: TGTGCCAGCAGCCTACGCCGGGACAACACAGATACGCAGTATTTT. Translation gives CASSLRRDNTDTQYF.

As regards this clone: Other DNA sequences in the same sample also yield this CDR3. The chain combines TRBV27 with TRBJ2-1, with 11 bases identical to TRBD2. Germline lookup yields CDR1 MNHEY and CDR2 SMNVEV (reference sequence). After removal of 4 bases from V and 6 bases from J, the junction contained 2 bases not matched to a gene. The CDR3 is 14 residues long. CDR3 in DNA: TGTGCCAGCAGTTCCCTAGCGGGAGGCAATGAGCAGTTCTTC. It specifies CASSSLAGGNEQFF.

This rearrangement joins TRBV27 to TRBJ2-2; no clear D gene. This CDR3 has 13 residues. Germline V gives CDR1 MNHEY, CDR2 SMNVEV (reference sequence). Trimming cost V 6 bases and J 8 bases, with 13 bases left between them. The CDR3: CASRIPETGELFF. The CDR3 nucleotides are TGTGCCAGCAGAATCCCGGAAACAGGGGAGCTGTTTTTT.

The chain combines TRBV6-1 with TRBJ1-2; 8 bases are shared with TRBD1. Per the germline V gene, CDR1 is MNHNS and CDR2 is SASEGT. V lost 5 bases to trimming and J lost 8 bases; unmatched junction nucleotides: 7. The CDR3 sequence is 13 residues long. CDR3 in DNA: TGTGCCAGCAGTCCGGACAGGGCTTGGGGCTACACCTTC. Its protein product is CASSPDRAWGYTF.

The chain couples TRBV29-1 to TRBJ2-3, with 8 positions matching TRBD2. The germline gives CDR1 SQVTM, CDR2 ANQGSEA. The CDR3 spans 16 residues. This CDR3 reads CSVCLTSALDTDTQYF. Here the CDR3 DNA reads TGCAGTGTATGCCTGACTAGCGCCTTAGACACAGATACGCAGTATTTT.

The CDR3 DNA reads as TGTGCCAGCAGTCCGGACAGGGCGCCTGGGGAGCTGTTTTTT. Translating gives CASSPDRAPGELFF. The chain employs TRBV6-5 and TRBJ2-2, with 8 bases matching TRBD1. This CDR3 spans 14 amino acids. Per germline, CDR1 MNHEY and CDR2 SVGAGI. The V and J ends lost 5 bases and 8 bases, in that order; junction bases with no gene match: 7.

The chain employs TRBV5-6 and TRBJ2-1, with unresolved D. V was pared by 0 bases and J by 7 bases, with 5 bases between. In germline, CDR1 is SGHDT, CDR2 YYEEEE. This CDR3 has 12 amino acids. The CDR3 DNA reads as TGTGCCAGCAGCTTGGAACGGAATGAGCAGTTCTTC. It codes for CASSLERNEQFF. Filled out from reference TRBV5-6 and TRBJ2-1, the complete variable domain reads DAGVTQSPTHLIKTRGQQVTLRCSPKSGHDTVSWYQQALGQGPQFIFQYYEEEERQRGNFPDRFSGHQFPNYSSELNVNALLLGDSALYLCASSLERNEQFFGPGTRLTVL.

In this sample, this clone turned up once. The V gene is TRBV4-2, the J gene TRBJ2-7; D remains unclear. Trimming took off 3 bases at V and 1 base at J, with 10 bases between the two ends. Germline V gene data show CDR1 as LGHNA and CDR2 as YNFKEQ. This CDR3 spans 14 amino acids. The CDR3 DNA reads as TGTGCCAGCAGCCACGCCTCGGTTTCCTACGAGCAGTACTTC. It is translated as CASSHASVSYEQYF.

The chain combines TRBV9 with TRBJ2-7; 7 nucleotides align to TRBD2. The length of the CDR3 is 18 residues. Trimming at V came to 0 bases and at J to 2 bases, leaving 14 bases not matched to a gene. Germline values: CDR1 SGDLS, CDR2 YYNGEE. This CDR3 reads CASSVEPYPASGTYEQYF. CDR3 in DNA: TGTGCCAGCAGCGTAGAGCCCTACCCCGCCAGCGGGACCTACGAGCAGTACTTC.

The chain couples TRBV27 to TRBJ2-1; D is possibly TRBD1 or TRBD2 (5 bases each). Germline V gene lookup returns CDR1 MNHEY and CDR2 SMNVEV (reference sequence). This CDR3 has 11 residues. Trimming stripped 8 bases from V and 5 bases from J, with 7 bases between. CDR3 DNA: TGTGCCAGCCGGGACGACAATGAGCAGTTCTTC. Amino acid sequence: CASRDDNEQFF.